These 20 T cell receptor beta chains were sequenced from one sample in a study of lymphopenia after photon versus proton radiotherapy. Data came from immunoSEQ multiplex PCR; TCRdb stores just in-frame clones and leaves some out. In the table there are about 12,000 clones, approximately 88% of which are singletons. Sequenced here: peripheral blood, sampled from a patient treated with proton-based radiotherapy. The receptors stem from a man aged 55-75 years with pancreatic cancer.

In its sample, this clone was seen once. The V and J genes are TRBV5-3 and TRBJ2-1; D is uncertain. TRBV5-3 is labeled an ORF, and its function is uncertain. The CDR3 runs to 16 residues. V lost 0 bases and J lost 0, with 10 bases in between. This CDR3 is CARSLDSRSSYNEQFF. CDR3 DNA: TGTGCCAGAAGCTTGGACTCCCGGAGCTCCTACAATGAGCAGTTCTTC.

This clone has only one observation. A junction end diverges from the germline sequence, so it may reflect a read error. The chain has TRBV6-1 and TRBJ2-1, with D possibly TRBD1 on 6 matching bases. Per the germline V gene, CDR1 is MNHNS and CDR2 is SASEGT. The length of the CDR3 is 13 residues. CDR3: CAGRGLGRNEQFF. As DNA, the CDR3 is TGTGCCGGCAGGGGCCTGGGGCGAAATGAGCAGTTCTTC.

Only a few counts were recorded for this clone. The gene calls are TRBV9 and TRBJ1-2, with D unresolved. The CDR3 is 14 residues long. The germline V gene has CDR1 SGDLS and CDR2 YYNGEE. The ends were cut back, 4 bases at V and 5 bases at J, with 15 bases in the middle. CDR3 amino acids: CASSRLGGRYGYTF. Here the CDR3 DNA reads TGTGCCAGCAGCCGGTTGGGCGGAAGGTATGGCTACACCTTC.

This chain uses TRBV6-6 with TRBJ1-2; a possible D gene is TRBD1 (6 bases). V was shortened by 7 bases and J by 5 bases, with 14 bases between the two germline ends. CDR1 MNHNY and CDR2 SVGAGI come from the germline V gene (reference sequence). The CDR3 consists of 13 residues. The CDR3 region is CASIQGFVYGYTF. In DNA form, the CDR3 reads TGTGCCAGCATACAGGGTTTCGTGTATGGCTACACCTTC.

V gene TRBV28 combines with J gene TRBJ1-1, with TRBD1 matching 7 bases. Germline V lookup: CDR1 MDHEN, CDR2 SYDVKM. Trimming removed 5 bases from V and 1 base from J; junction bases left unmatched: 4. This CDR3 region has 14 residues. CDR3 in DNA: TGTGCCAGCAGTACGACAGGGAGGAACACTGAAGCTTTCTTT. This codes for CASSTTGRNTEAFF.

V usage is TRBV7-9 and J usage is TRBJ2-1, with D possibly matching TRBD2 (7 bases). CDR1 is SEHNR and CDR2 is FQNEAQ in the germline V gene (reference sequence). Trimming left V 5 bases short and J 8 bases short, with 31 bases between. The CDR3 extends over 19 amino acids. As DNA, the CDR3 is TGTGCCAGCAGCCGGGGGGCCCCGGGCCCAAACAACCCCCGGGATGAGCAGTTCTTC. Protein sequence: CASSRGAPGPNNPRDEQFF.

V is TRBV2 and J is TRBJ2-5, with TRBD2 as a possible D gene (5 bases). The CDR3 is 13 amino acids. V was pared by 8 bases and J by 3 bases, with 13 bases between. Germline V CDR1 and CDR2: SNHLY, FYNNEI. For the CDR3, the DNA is TGTGCCAGCGCGCTAGCCCTGAAAGAGACCCAGTACTTC. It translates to CASALALKETQYF. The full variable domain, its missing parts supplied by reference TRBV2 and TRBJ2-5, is EPEVTQTPSHQVTQMGQEVILRCVPISNHLYFYWYRQILGQKVEFLVSFYNNEISEKSEIFDDQFSVERPDGSNFTLKIRSTKLEDSAMYFCASALALKETQYFGPGTRLLVL.

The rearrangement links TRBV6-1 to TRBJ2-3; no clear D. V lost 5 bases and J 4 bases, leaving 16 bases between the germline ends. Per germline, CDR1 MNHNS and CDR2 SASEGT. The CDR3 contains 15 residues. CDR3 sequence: CASSPRFSESDTQYF. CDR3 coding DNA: TGTGCCAGCAGTCCCCGTTTTTCGGAGTCAGATACGCAGTATTTT.

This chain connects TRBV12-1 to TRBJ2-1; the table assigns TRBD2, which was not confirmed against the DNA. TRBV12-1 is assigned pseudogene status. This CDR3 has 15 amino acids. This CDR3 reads CASSRGLQKNNEQFF. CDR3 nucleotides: TGTGCCAGCAGCAGGGGACTACAAAAGAACAATGAGCAGTTCTTC.

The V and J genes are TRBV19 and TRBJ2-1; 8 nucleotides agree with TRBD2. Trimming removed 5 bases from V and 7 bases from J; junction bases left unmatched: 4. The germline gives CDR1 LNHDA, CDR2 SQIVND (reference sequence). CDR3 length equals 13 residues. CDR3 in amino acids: CASSERETNEQFF. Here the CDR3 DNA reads TGTGCCAGTAGTGAGCGGGAGACGAATGAGCAGTTCTTC.

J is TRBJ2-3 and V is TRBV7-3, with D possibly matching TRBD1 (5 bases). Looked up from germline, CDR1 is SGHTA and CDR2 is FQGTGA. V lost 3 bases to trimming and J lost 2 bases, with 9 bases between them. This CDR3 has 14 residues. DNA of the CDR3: TGTGCCAGCAGCTTGTACGGACACACAGATACGCAGTATTTT. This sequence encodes CASSLYGHTDTQYF.

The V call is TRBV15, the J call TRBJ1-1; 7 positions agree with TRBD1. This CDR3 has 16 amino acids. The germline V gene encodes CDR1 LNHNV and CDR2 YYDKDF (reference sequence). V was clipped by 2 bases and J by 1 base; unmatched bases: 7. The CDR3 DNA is TGTGCCACCAGCAGAAGGGGCGGGACAGCGAACACTGAAGCTTTCTTT. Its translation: CATSRRGGTANTEAFF.

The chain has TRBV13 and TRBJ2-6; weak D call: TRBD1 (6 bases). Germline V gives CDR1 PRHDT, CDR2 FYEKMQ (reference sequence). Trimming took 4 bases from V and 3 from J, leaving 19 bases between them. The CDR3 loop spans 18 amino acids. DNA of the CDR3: TGTGCCAGCAGCTCCCAATACCGCAGGGGAAATGGGGCCAACGTCCTGACTTTC. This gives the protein CASSSQYRRGNGANVLTF.

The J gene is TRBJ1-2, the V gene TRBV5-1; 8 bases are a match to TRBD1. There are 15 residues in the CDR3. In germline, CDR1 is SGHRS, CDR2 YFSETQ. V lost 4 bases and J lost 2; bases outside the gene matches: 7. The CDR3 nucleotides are TGCGCCAGCAGCCAACATCGGACAGGGAACTATGGCTACACCTTC. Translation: CASSQHRTGNYGYTF.

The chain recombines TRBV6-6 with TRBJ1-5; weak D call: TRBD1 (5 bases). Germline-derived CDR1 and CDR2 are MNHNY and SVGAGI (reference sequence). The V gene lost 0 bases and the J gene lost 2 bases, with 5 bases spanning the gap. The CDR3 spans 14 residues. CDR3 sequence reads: CASSYSTGNQPQHF. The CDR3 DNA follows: TGTGCCAGCAGTTACTCGACAGGCAATCAGCCCCAGCATTTT.

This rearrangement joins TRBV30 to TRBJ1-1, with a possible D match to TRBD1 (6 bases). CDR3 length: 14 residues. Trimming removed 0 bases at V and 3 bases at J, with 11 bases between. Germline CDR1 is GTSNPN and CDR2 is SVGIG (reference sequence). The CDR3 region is CAWSVGGGYTEAFF. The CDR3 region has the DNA TGTGCCTGGAGTGTAGGAGGGGGGTACACTGAAGCTTTCTTT.

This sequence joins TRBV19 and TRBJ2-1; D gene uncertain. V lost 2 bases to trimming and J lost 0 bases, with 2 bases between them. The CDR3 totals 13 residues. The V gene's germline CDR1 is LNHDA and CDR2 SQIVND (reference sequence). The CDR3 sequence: CASSISSYNEQFF. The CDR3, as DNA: TGTGCCAGTAGTATAAGCTCCTACAATGAGCAGTTCTTC.

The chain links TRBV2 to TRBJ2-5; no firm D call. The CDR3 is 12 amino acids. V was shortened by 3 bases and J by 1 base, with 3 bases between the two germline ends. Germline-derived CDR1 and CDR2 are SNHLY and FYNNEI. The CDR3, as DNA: TGTGCCAGCAGTGAGCTCCAAGAGACCCAGTACTTC. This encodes CASSELQETQYF.

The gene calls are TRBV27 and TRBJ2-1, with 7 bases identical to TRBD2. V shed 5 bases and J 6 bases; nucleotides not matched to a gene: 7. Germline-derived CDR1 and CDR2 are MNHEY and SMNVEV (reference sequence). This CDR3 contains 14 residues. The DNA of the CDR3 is TGTGCCAGCAGTCGGACTAGTACCTCCAATGAGCAGTTCTTC. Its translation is CASSRTSTSNEQFF.

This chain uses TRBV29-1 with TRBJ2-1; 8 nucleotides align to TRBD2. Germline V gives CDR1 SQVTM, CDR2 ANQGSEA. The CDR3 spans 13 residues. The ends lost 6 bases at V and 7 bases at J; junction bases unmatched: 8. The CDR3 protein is CSVNPGLDNEQFF. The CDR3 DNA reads TGCAGCGTGAATCCGGGACTAGATAATGAGCAGTTCTTC.